This record looks at one T cell receptor (beta chain) sequence and its context. These data belong to a study of OX40 agonist ivuxolimab in advanced cancers. Study-level information: The patients' treatment was ivuxolimab, an agonistic anti-OX40 (CD134) antibody. Earlier anti-PD-1, anti-PD-L1 or anti-CTLA-4 therapy was permitted; about 39% had received some.

The CDR3 runs 18 residues. Per the germline V gene, CDR1 is LGHNA and CDR2 is YNFKEQ. V trimming: 0 bases; J trimming: 3 bases; junction bases outside the gene matches: 12. Sequencing was performed with immunoSEQ multiplex PCR; in TCRdb, only in-frame clones are kept and a portion is missing. The repertoire holds 46,000 or so clones, with about 90% as singletons. The chain combines TRBV4-2 with TRBJ1-1; 8 nucleotides align to TRBD1. The sample in question was CD4+ or CD8+ T cells sorted from blood, obtained in a trial of the OX40 agonist ivuxolimab. The receptor comes from an adult with an advanced solid tumor such as melanoma, head and neck, liver or kidney cancer. The CDR3 DNA is TGTGCCAGCAGCCAAGAGGACAGGGTAGCCGATTTGGACACTGAAGCTTTCTTT. Translated: CASSQEDRVADLDTEAFF.